This T cell receptor (beta chain) was found in a study of blood T cell repertoires in COVID-19. Study-level information: Acute-phase and convalescent COVID-19 samples originated in the United States, Italy and Spain. In each case, the material was cDNA or gDNA derived from T cells, B-cell-depleted T cells, or PBMCs.

TCRdb's table, derived via immunoSEQ multiplex PCR, lists solely in-frame clones and lacks some. This table has about 320,000 clones, 75% to 90% appearing once. A COVID-19 case was met by exposed participants within 2 weeks before study entry. Germline CDR1 is SGHNT and CDR2 is YYREEE (reference sequence). This CDR3 spans 17 amino acids. The junction had 7 bases not matched to a gene; V was cut back by 4 bases and J by 3 bases. The genes are TRBV5-4 and TRBJ2-7; TRBD2 agrees at 16 bases. What was sequenced was PBMCs or T cells enriched from blood (not recorded which). This clonotype was obtained from a woman aged 30 to 39 who had been exposed to COVID-19. The CDR3 region has the DNA TGTGCCAGCAGCCCGGGACTAGCGGGAGGGAAGTACTACGAGCAGTACTTC. Translating it yields CASSPGLAGGKYYEQYF.